This T cell receptor beta chain came from a study of T cells in Graves' hyperthyroidism and ophthalmopathy. Amplification yielded TCR beta CDR3 regions, with RNA transcripts as the source. The HTBI primer set drove a first-round RT-PCR of the TCR CDR3. TCRdb itself ran the multiplex PCR reads through MiXCR, one entry per CDR3 protein. The sample has roughly 740,000 distinct CDR3 sequences, over 15% seen once. This clonotype was detected many times. The CDR3 is 15 amino acids. The ends lost 3 bases at V and 1 base at J; junction bases unmatched: 5. The germline gives CDR1 GTSNPN, CDR2 SVGIG (reference sequence).

The sample was blood. The genes are TRBV30 and TRBJ2-3; 9 nucleotides align to TRBD1. This receptor was obtained from a man between 18 and 29 years old with Graves' hyperthyroidism. This chain's CDR3 is CAWSHRGLGTDTQYF. The CDR3 coding sequence is TGTGCCTGGAGCCACAGGGGGCTGGGCACAGATACGCAGTATTTT.